This TCR beta chain was identified during a study of blood T cell repertoires in COVID-19. The CDR3 spans 17 residues. V was cut by 6 bases and J by 2 bases, with 21 bases left in between. Looked up from germline, CDR1 is SNHLY and CDR2 is FYNNEI. In the study's own analysis: For nucleated cells, counts were estimated from reference gene primer amplification. Repertoires were generated with immunoSEQ multiplex PCR, while TCRdb's copy carries only in-frame clones and drops some. Clone size and the V and J calls come from that table; the DNA yielded D and trimming. The table includes about 200,000 clones, roughly 90% detected once. Enrolled during active infection, Seattle patients were then followed longitudinally.

The source is a man aged 45 to 65 with COVID-19, enrolled during active disease. The sequencing sample was made of peripheral blood. The V call is TRBV2, the J call TRBJ2-3, with D tentatively TRBD2 (6 bases). This CDR3 reads CASRDSYAGRATDTQYF. In DNA, the CDR3 is TGTGCCAGCAGGGACTCTTACGCGGGACGCGCCACAGATACGCAGTATTTT.